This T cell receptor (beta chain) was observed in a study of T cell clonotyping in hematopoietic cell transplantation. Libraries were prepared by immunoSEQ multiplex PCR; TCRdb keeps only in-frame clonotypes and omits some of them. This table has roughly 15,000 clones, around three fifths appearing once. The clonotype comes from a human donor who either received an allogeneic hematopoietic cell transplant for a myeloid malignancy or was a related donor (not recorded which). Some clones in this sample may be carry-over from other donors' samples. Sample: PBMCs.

CDR3 nucleotide sequence: TGTGCCAGCAGGTGGGGGGGACCCAATCAGCCCCAGCATTTT. The encoded protein is CASRWGGPNQPQHF. This chain links TRBV28 with TRBJ1-5; D may be TRBD1 (5 bases). The CDR3 length is 14 residues. V lost 6 bases and J 3 bases, leaving 12 bases between the germline ends. Germline lookup yields CDR1 MDHEN and CDR2 SYDVKM.